This T cell receptor (beta chain) came from a study of tumor-infiltrating lymphocytes in primary liver carcinoma. From approximately 450 ng total RNA, TCR beta cDNA was generated with a primer in the constant region. What produced the TCR beta libraries was three nested multiplex PCR rounds using slightly modified ARM-PCR. TRBV1-TRBV30 forward primers paired with a C-beta reverse primer drove the first two PCR rounds, approximately 11 cycles each. TCRdb recomputed calls from the multiplex PCR reads with MiXCR, one row per CDR3 protein. This table holds about 54,000 distinct CDR3 sequences, 70% to 85% found once. Both RNA and DNA were isolated together from about 19-30 mg of bulk tissue that had not been sorted. Every patient in the cohort had a primary liver carcinoma. That carcinoma was treated by surgical resection. Remarks on this clonotype: Its target is not known.

The CDR3 has 12 residues. Germline-derived CDR1 and CDR2 are MNHNY and SVGAGI (reference sequence). Study conclusions and caveats: Compared with tumor region pairs, tumor-adjacent and tumor-blood pairs overlapped less.

The material sequenced was liver tumor tissue from sampling region 2. Subset of the sample: tumor region T2, inferior pole. The sequence derives from a man aged 35 to 55 with primary liver carcinoma and hepatitis B virus infection. V is TRBV6-6 and J is TRBJ1-5; D is ambiguous. The DNA end is a closer match to TRBJ2-3, so the J assignment may be wrong. The CDR3 here is CASSLPNQPQYF. The DNA for the CDR3 is TGTGCCAGCAGTCTCCCCAACCAGCCCCAGTATTTT.